The clone carrying this TCR beta chain was seen only a few times. The CDR3 covers 16 residues. The V end was cut by 1 base, the J end by 3 bases, with 13 bases between. Germline CDR1 SGHDN, CDR2 FVKESK. The source of the sample is a study of human T cells and chemical hapten exposure. TCRdb analysed the RACE reads with MiXCR anew, one entry per CDR3 protein. The sample shows 35,000 to 50,000 distinct CDR3 sequences, 3% to 4.5% of them seen only once. Time point noted: healthy volunteer bleed at 6 weeks. Total RNA was extracted from unfractionated whole blood. This TCR derives from a human donor in good health. Some clones in this sample may be carry-over from other donors' samples. Sequenced material: whole blood. J is TRBJ2-1 and V is TRBV14; the D gene is possibly TRBD2 (5 bases). The CDR3 DNA reads as TGTGCCAGCAGCCAAGTCCGCTTAGGAGGCTACAATGAGCAGTTCTTC. Its translation: CASSQVRLGGYNEQFF. The whole variable domain, filled in from reference TRBV14 and TRBJ2-1, reads EAGVTQFPSHSVIEKGQTVTLRCDPISGHDNLYWYRRVMGKEIKFLLHFVKESKQDESGMPNNRFLAERTGGTYSTLKVQPAELEDSGVYFCASSQVRLGGYNEQFFGPGTRLTVL.